In this sample, the clone carrying this T cell receptor beta chain turned up once. This same CDR3 is encoded by further DNA sequences in the sample. The sample is drawn from a study of shared clonotypes between healthy human individuals. Within Nashville, Tennessee resided all donors, each a Caucasian adult. Germline V gene data show CDR1 as MGHRA and CDR2 as YSYEKL. The J segment lost 6 bases and the V segment lost 3 bases, leaving 4 bases of the junction unmatched. The CDR3 totals 15 residues. The protocol was immunoSEQ multiplex PCR, while the TCRdb copy is restricted to in-frame clones and leaves out a portion. The sample holds around 320,000 clones, about nine tenths seen once.

This TCR came from a man between 18 and 35 years old in good health. Sequencing was carried out using memory CD8+ T cells sorted from blood. The subset was: CD45RO+ cells pooled with CCR7-negative TemRA cells. This chain links TRBV4-1 with TRBJ1-4, with 10 bases matching TRBD1. The CDR3, as DNA: TGCGCCAGCAGCCAGCCCGGGACAGGGGATGAAAAACTGTTTTTT. Encoded protein: CASSQPGTGDEKLFF.